This TCR beta chain was identified in a study of cytomegalovirus exposure and HLA in healthy donors (dated by TCRdb to 2016 to 2017). Broadly, across the study: An earlier analysis of several hundred of the donors reported under 300 Gb of sequence data and 100 million to 120 million unique TCR beta sequences obtained from roughly 170 million T cells. An early release covering just under 650 HLA-typed donors comprised 250 to 350 gigabases of sequencing data and roughly 86 million unique TCR sequences. A separate validation cohort of 90 to 150 different subjects was used in addition to the approximately 700-subject first cohort. All discovery cohort repertoires had been generated on a single sequencing platform. Class I and class II HLA loci were covered by the typing at four-digit resolution. Typing coverage differed by locus: A, B, C, DRB1 and DQB1 were typed in about 620-630 donors, DQA1 in 522, DPA1 in 600 to 610, and DPB1 in around 490. Among some 410 genotyped donors of the cohort, an average of roughly 230,000 unique TCR beta nucleotide sequences was sequenced per donor, of which about 18% were non-productive. The aim of the study was to test whether cataloging public T cell receptors could identify signatures of past pathogen exposure. Donor age, sex, ethnicity and CMV serostatus were compiled together with the repertoire data. A later analysis re-analyzed previously published TCR beta repertoires from about 730 donors and added high-resolution HLA genotyping to study TCR occurrence patterns. The later analysis used no new phenotypic data to find candidate immune exposures, relying instead on TCR beta sequences and their occurrence across donors. To predict cytomegalovirus infection status, the study brought together high-throughput TCR immunosequencing, statistical association of individual TCRs with disease status, and machine learning. An earlier analysis of some 500 of the donors applied high-throughput TCR beta sequencing to assess whether each TCR beta V gene segment acted as functional or pseudogenic. Of the approximately 400 genotyped donors, 65% to 90% fell in the genetic ancestry cluster associated with self-reported Caucasian donors. The study profiled the T cell repertoires of about 720 subjects by immunosequencing and related them to cytomegalovirus serostatus. Genome-wide SNP genotypes for about 65% of the 666 donors were used in a later genetic analysis, which treated that subset as a discovery cohort. About five DR-DQ haplotypes were handled as single units for association and clustering because linkage in the cohort was strong. The paper as a whole reports these results and caveats: Because counts were too low, more than 15 rarely observed V segments, including chromosome 9 orphons, were left out of the earlier analysis of about 500 of the donors. A cluster of highly shared sequence variants was judged likely to represent a technical artifact of the sequencing pipeline. A total of roughly 160 TCR beta chains were listed by the study as associated with cytomegalovirus. A later analysis found that TCR association rates varied across HLA loci, with DRB1 alleles showing the most associated TCRs and HLA-C alleles the fewest. This cohort had only TCR beta chains sequenced, and the lack of alpha or paired-chain data limited which features could be detected. A later analysis associated about 16,000 TCR beta sequences with specific HLA alleles at a false discovery rate of 0.05. While some public TCRs were present in many individuals, most TCR sequences turned up only very rarely across donors. The authors suggested that the approach could potentially be generalized to other disease states and immunological phenotypes. Because the 87-base-pair reads could not distinguish some IMGT-functional V segments, including TRBV6-2 and TRBV6-3, those segments were excluded. In a later analysis, several top co-occurrence clusters were reported to appear linked to parvovirus B19, influenza, CMV and Epstein-Barr virus. In a later analysis, HLA-associated TCR beta chains were found to be more clonally expanded and to have lower generation probabilities than equally common non-associated chains. Compared with the roughly 670-donor mean, donors in an Asian-associated ancestry cluster had fewer N-insertions in productive TCRs, according to a later genetic analysis. The only immune exposure information available for the cohort was CMV serostatus. In an earlier analysis of approximately 590 of the donors, most TCR beta V segments were observed in productive rearrangements about 87% or about 30% of the time, broadly matching IMGT annotations. V-gene and J-gene trimming of TCR beta chains was associated with a missense DCLRE1C variant in a later genetic analysis, and the association was replicated in an independent cohort. A further reported finding was that TCR beta sequences accurately predicted the HLA-A and HLA-B alleles for most subjects in the first cohort. Three of the identified cytomegalovirus-associated TCR beta chains were confirmed in vitro to be specific for cytomegalovirus antigens. Because HLA typing was unavailable for some donors at each locus, only the typed subset was used in association tests. Cytomegalovirus status was reported to be diagnosed by the classifier with high specificity and sensitivity in both the original and validation cohorts. Strong co-occurrence of HLA alleles, especially DR and DQ, made assigning TCR associations to individual alleles difficult. The presence/absence analyses assumed that sequencing depth was roughly uniform across donors, and that assumption may not be true. Linkage disequilibrium might explain the correlated functional status among segregating V segments, but an unknown experimental factor could not be ruled out. Most CMV-associated TCR beta chains appeared to be HLA-restricted in a later analysis, and the HLA associations seemed to be driven largely by CMV exposure.

Preparation of the library involved the immunoSEQ multiplex PCR assay. The multiplex PCR relied on a mix of 60 forward primers for TCR Vbeta segments and 13 reverse primers for TCR Jbeta segments. Amplification of the CDR3 region of rearranged TCR beta genes was performed with a multiplex PCR assay on genomic DNA. The amplified TCR beta libraries were sequenced on the Illumina HiSeq System as 87-base-pair reads. The paper's processing steps were these. A later analysis tallied 75 million to 85 million unique TCR beta chains across the 660 or so repertoires, and about 10 million of those chains were shared by two or more donors. A nearest-neighbor algorithm error-corrected the raw reads and collapsed the reads into unique sequences, merging closely related sequences to remove PCR and sequencing errors. V, D and J gene segments were assigned by aligning CDR3 sequences to IMGT reference sequences. Each retained sequence needed at least a six-nucleotide match to both a V gene segment and a J gene segment. Rearrangements were classified as productive when the CDR3 lacked stop codons and remained in frame with V and J, and all other rearrangements were classified as non-productive. CDR3 was defined by IMGT convention, running from the second conserved V-encoded cysteine to the conserved J-encoded phenylalanine. Sequences without an unambiguous match to a single V gene segment were excluded from the earlier analysis of several hundred of the donors. An earlier analysis of several hundred of the donors called V segments functional above 56.7% productive rearrangements and segregating when the between-donor standard deviation exceeded 5%. A statistical classification framework was built to diagnose cytomegalovirus status from the catalog of TCR beta chain sequences. In a later analysis, V and J genes were assigned by comparing TCR nucleotide sequences against IMGT/GENE-DB human TR gene sequences. Using the TCRdist pipeline, a later analysis assigned CDR3 sequences along with most-parsimonious VDJ recombination scenarios. In a later analysis, every TCR beta chain was defined by the combination of its CDR3 amino acid sequence and its V-gene family, and reads without a unique V-gene family were dropped. To address suspected cross-contamination and a sequencing artifact, a later analysis removed a few hundred highly shared, low-generation-probability nucleotide sequences. In a later analysis, a clonal expansion index was calculated for each public chain from normalized within-repertoire ranks of inferred template counts. In a later analysis, generation probabilities were computed with a VDJ recombination model fitted to out-of-frame rearrangements, and the resulting probabilities were checked against IGoR. In a later analysis, hypergeometric tests were used to score TCR-TCR, TCR-HLA and TCR-CMV co-occurrence, with a repertoire-size bias correction applied to TCR pairs. To estimate false discovery rates, a later analysis permuted the HLA or CMV assignments 20 times. In a later analysis, co-occurring TCRs were grouped using DBSCAN, with TCRdist sequence similarity added in when clustering inside HLA-allele-positive subsets. Co-occurrence clustering excluded repertoires with fewer than 30,000 or more than 120,000 public chains, plus five with anomalous nucleotide sharing. What TCRdb holds here is the immuneACCESS table cut down to in-frame rearrangements. Part of the clones is not present; checked against another copy, under half of the missing clones reflect an unresolved V gene, and the others are unexplained. V and J calls and clone size follow that table, whereas D and trimming were derived from the DNA. Within this sample are about 190,000 clones, with roughly three quarters of them counted one time only. The ten most abundant clones make up 1.6% of the sample.

In the case of this clone: Its antigen remains undetermined. One base away there is no much larger clone; base qualities are not given.

The cohort comprised fewer than 700 healthy bone marrow donors. At the time of sampling, every cohort member was nominally healthy, though immune exposures that went unrecorded were likely present. The donor tested CMV seronegative and was one of the 352 seronegative cohort members. A peripheral blood sample was collected from each donor, and TCR beta sequencing was performed on peripheral blood mononuclear cells. Genomic DNA extraction from the blood cell samples was performed with the Qiagen DNeasy Blood Extraction Kit. CDR1 and CDR2, looked up from the germline V gene, are SGHTA and FQGNSA. Trimming at the junction amounts to 2 bases on V and 2 bases on J, and the germline ends lie 13 bases apart. The CDR3 numbers 15 residues from cysteine through phenylalanine. CDR3 DNA only is kept here, 45 bases in frame from base 1.

The TCR sequence derives from a woman aged 18-30 years in good health and CMV-seronegative. The sequenced sample was PBMCs. Recombination connected TRBV7-2 to TRBJ2-7, with a tentative D gene TRBD2 over 5 matching bases. DNA sequence: TGTGCCAGCAGCTTATTCATAGCGCCCACCTACGAGCAGTACTTC. This codes for CASSLFIAPTYEQYF.